Presented here are 5 T cell receptor beta chains from one specimen sequenced in a study of CD8 T cells in Susac syndrome. Reverse transcription of about 0.45 to 1 ug RNA was performed with random hexamers. TCRdb re-called the immunoSEQ multiplex PCR reads with MiXCR, one entry per CDR3 protein. The table includes about 150,000 distinct CDR3 sequences, about 95% detected once. Sequenced sample: CD4+ T cells from PBMCs. Receptors originate from a human donor with Susac syndrome.

This rearrangement joins TRBV20-1 to TRBJ2-7; 10 nucleotides match TRBD2. Germline-derived CDR1 and CDR2 are DFQATT and SNEGSKA (reference sequence). V shed 0 bases and J 7 bases; nucleotides not matched to a gene: 6. The CDR3 spans 14 residues. The CDR3 sequence: CSARDGLAGEEQYF. The CDR3, as DNA: TGCAGTGCTAGAGATGGCCTAGCGGGGGAAGAGCAGTACTTC.

This chain joins TRBV15 and TRBJ1-2; 7 positions match TRBD1. The CDR3 loop spans 15 amino acids. Germline V gene lookup returns CDR1 LNHNV and CDR2 YYDKDF (reference sequence). V lost 5 bases and J lost 4; bases outside the gene matches: 10. CDR3 sequence: CATSEDRAVSYGYTF. The CDR3 DNA reads TGTGCCACCAGCGAAGACAGGGCTGTGTCCTATGGCTACACCTTC.

V gene TRBV14 combines with J gene TRBJ1-2; perhaps TRBD1 as D (6 bases). The V gene's germline CDR1 is SGHDN and CDR2 FVKESK. The length of the CDR3 is 14 residues. Trimming removed 6 bases from V and 2 bases from J, with 13 bases in between. The CDR3 DNA sequence: TGTGCCAGCAGGCCCGGGACACCGAACTATGGCTACACCTTC. This gives the protein CASRPGTPNYGYTF.

This chain connects TRBV11-2 to TRBJ2-3, with 9 bases fitting TRBD1. J gave up 1 base and V 0 bases, and 5 bases lay outside the gene matches. This CDR3 contains 17 residues. In germline, CDR1 is SGHAT, CDR2 FQNNGV. DNA for the CDR3: TGTGCCAGCAGCTTAGATAAGTGGACAGGGGGCACAGATACGCAGTATTTT. This sequence encodes CASSLDKWTGGTDTQYF.

The CDR3 region has the DNA TGTGCCACCAGCACTCTAGCGGGAAACCAAGAGACCCAGTACTTC. It specifies CATSTLAGNQETQYF. The chain is built from TRBV15 and TRBJ2-5; 9 positions agree with TRBD2. Trimming took 4 bases from V and 0 from J; bases not matched to a gene: 3. Germline CDR1 and CDR2: LNHNV and YYDKDF (reference sequence). The CDR3 is 15 residues long.